A single sample gave rise to the 24 T cell receptor beta chains below, sequenced in a study of shared clonotypes between healthy human individuals. TCRdb's table, derived via immunoSEQ multiplex PCR, lists solely in-frame clones and lacks some. The sample lists over 2 million clones; about 95% were seen once. Source material: naive CD4+ T cells sorted from blood. Documented subset: CD45RA+ positively selected. These receptors were taken from a young man in good health.

The chain couples TRBV21-1 to TRBJ2-3; the table's D call TRBD1 went unverified against the DNA. TRBV21-1 is reported as a pseudogene. The CDR3 is 20 amino acids. CDR3 region: CASSKDTGASSQVGTDTQYF. The CDR3 nucleotides are TGTGCCAGCAGCAAAGATACAGGGGCCTCATCCCAGGTCGGCACAGATACGCAGTATTTT.

V gene TRBV7-9 combines with J gene TRBJ2-3; D not certain. Germline CDR1 SEHNR, CDR2 FQNEAQ (reference sequence). The CDR3 has 13 residues. The V and J ends lost 5 bases and 0 bases respectively, with 6 bases between them. DNA for the CDR3: TGTGCCAGCAGCCCAAAAAGCACAGATACGCAGTATTTT. Its translation: CASSPKSTDTQYF. Complete variable domain (other parts from reference TRBV7-9 and TRBJ2-3): DTGVSQNPRHKITKRGQNVTFRCDPISEHNRLYWYRQTLGQGPEFLTYFQNEAQLEKSRLLSDRFSAERPKGSFSTLEIQRTEQGDSAMYLCASSPKSTDTQYFGPGTRLTVL.

Concerning this clone itself: The sample carries other DNA sequences with the same CDR3. The chain has TRBV7-2 and TRBJ2-1; no reliable D call. V lost 1 base and J lost 9, with 4 bases in between. Germline CDR1 SGHTA, CDR2 FQGNSA. This CDR3 comprises 11 residues. The CDR3, as DNA: TGTGCCAGCAGCTTAGTGGGTGAGCAGTTCTTC. Amino acid sequence: CASSLVGEQFF.

The V and J genes are TRBV28 and TRBJ1-1; D is unclear. Germline CDR1 reads MDHEN; CDR2 reads SYDVKM. Deletions cut 6 bases from V and 5 bases from J, with 7 bases between. The CDR3 runs to 11 residues. The CDR3: CASRKGTEAFF. The CDR3 DNA is TGTGCCAGCAGAAAAGGGACTGAAGCTTTCTTT.

This clone was seen a single time. The gene calls are TRBV5-5 and TRBJ1-1; D gene uncertain. CDR3 length: 14 amino acids. Looked up from germline, CDR1 is SGHKS and CDR2 is YYEKEE (reference sequence). Trimming pared 6 bases from V and 3 bases from J, leaving 15 bases between. Here the CDR3 DNA reads TGTGCCAGCACCCACGGGAACAGATACACTGAAGCTTTCTTT. Translating gives CASTHGNRYTEAFF.

The chain employs TRBV4-1 and TRBJ2-7; D is ambiguous. CDR1 is MGHRA and CDR2 is YSYEKL in the germline V gene. V lost 2 bases to trimming and J lost 5 bases, with 13 bases between them. This CDR3 spans 14 amino acids. The DNA of the CDR3 is TGCGCCAGCAGCCAACCTGGGAAGAGGAACGAGCAGTACTTC. Amino acids: CASSQPGKRNEQYF.

This chain uses TRBV5-1 with TRBJ2-7; the match to TRBD1 covers 9 bases. V gave up 4 bases and J gave up 5 bases; unmatched junction bases: 10. The CDR3 runs to 15 residues. Germline lookup yields CDR1 SGHRS and CDR2 YFSETQ. CDR3 in DNA: TGCGCCAGCAGCCCCGGCCGGACAGGGGATGACGAGCAGTACTTC. It translates to CASSPGRTGDDEQYF.

As regards this clone: One junction end does not reproduce the germline sequence, and a read error may be involved. The chain links TRBV7-7 to TRBJ2-5; D perhaps matches TRBD2 (6 bases). Per the germline V gene, CDR1 is SSHAT and CDR2 is FNYEAQ (reference sequence). CDR3 size: 14 residues. This CDR3 reads CASSPTGLSETQYF. CDR3 sequence (DNA): TGTGCTAGCAGCCCCACCGGACTATCAGAGACCCAGTACTTC.

The chain uses TRBV18 and TRBJ2-7; TRBD2 might be the D (6 bases). Trimming removed 4 bases from V and 7 bases from J, with 14 bases in between. Germline CDR1 and CDR2: KGHSH and LQKENI. The CDR3 contains 13 residues. CDR3 region: CASSHREPAEQYF. CDR3 coding DNA: TGTGCCAGCTCACATCGGGAGCCAGCAGAGCAGTACTTC.

The chain is built from TRBV4-1 and TRBJ2-3; 11 bases line up with TRBD2. After removal of 5 bases from V and 3 bases from J, the junction contained 7 bases not matched to a gene. This CDR3 has 16 amino acids. CDR1 and CDR2 from the germline V gene are MGHRA and YSYEKL. CDR3 sequence (DNA): TGCGCCAGCAGCGATCGACTAGCGGGATGGACAGATACGCAGTATTTT. Its protein product is CASSDRLAGWTDTQYF.

The chain is built from TRBV6-5 and TRBJ1-4; D is perhaps TRBD1 (5 bases). The CDR3 has 15 amino acids. Trimming stripped 5 bases from V and 8 bases from J, with 18 bases between. Germline V gene lookup returns CDR1 MNHEY and CDR2 SVGAGI. The CDR3 region is CASSPKGRPGEKLFF. CDR3 in DNA: TGTGCCAGCAGTCCAAAGGGGAGGCCGGGAGAAAAACTGTTTTTT.

This clone was recorded once. The genes are TRBV19 and TRBJ1-5, with no clear D. The CDR3 contains 16 residues. CDR1 is LNHDA, CDR2 SQIVND, per germline (reference sequence). Trimming cost V 3 bases and J 1 base, with 13 bases left between them. The CDR3 bases are TGTGCCAGTAGTATGGCCCCTGGGTGGAGCAATCAGCCCCAGCATTTT. It is translated as CASSMAPGWSNQPQHF.

The chain couples TRBV19 to TRBJ2-3; D is perhaps TRBD2 (5 bases). The CDR3 extends over 15 amino acids. V was shortened by 1 base and J by 4 bases, with 12 bases between the two germline ends. CDR1 and CDR2 (germline): LNHDA, SQIVND (reference sequence). The CDR3 loop reads CASSIGPGVADTQYF. Here the CDR3 DNA reads TGTGCCAGTAGTATAGGCCCCGGGGTCGCAGATACGCAGTATTTT.

The chain employs TRBV5-1 and TRBJ2-7; D might be TRBD2 (5 bases). The CDR3 extends over 15 amino acids. CDR1 is SGHRS and CDR2 is YFSETQ in the germline V gene. V gave up 5 bases and J gave up 0 bases, with 15 bases separating them. The CDR3 sequence: CASRTDGKGSYEQYF. CDR3 DNA: TGCGCCAGCAGGACGGACGGGAAGGGCTCCTACGAGCAGTACTTC.

V and J are TRBV27 and TRBJ2-4, with D maybe TRBD1 (6 bases). The V gene's germline CDR1 is MNHEY and CDR2 SMNVEV (reference sequence). Deletions cut 2 bases from V and 7 bases from J, with 9 bases between. CDR3 length: 13 residues. Written as DNA, the CDR3 is TGTGCCAGCAGTTTAGGGACAAATAACATTCAGTACTTC. Its translation is CASSLGTNNIQYF.

The rearrangement joins TRBV7-2 to TRBJ2-3, with 11 bases identical to TRBD2. The CDR3 has 19 amino acids. The V and J ends lost 1 base and 0 bases, in that order; junction bases with no gene match: 9. CDR1 is SGHTA, CDR2 FQGNSA, per germline. CDR3 protein: CASSLGDGRLAGSTDTQYF. DNA of the CDR3: TGTGCCAGCAGCTTAGGAGACGGGAGACTAGCGGGGAGCACAGATACGCAGTATTTT.

The J gene is TRBJ2-1, the V gene TRBV6-1; 10 nucleotides match TRBD2. Trimming took 0 bases from V and 4 from J; bases not matched to a gene: 9. The length of the CDR3 is 18 residues. The V gene's germline CDR1 is MNHNS and CDR2 SASEGT. The CDR3 loop reads CASSEANSGGYTYNEQFF. The CDR3, as DNA: TGTGCCAGCAGTGAAGCGAATAGCGGGGGGTATACATACAATGAGCAGTTCTTC.

This sequence joins TRBV12-2 and TRBJ2-5; the table's D call TRBD2 went unverified against the DNA. TRBV12-2 is termed a pseudogene. The CDR3 length is 17 residues. The CDR3 region has the DNA TGTGCAAGTCGCTCAGTCCGACTAGCGGGAGTCGAACAGACCCAGTACTTC. It encodes CASRSVRLAGVEQTQYF.

This chain uses TRBV5-6 with TRBJ1-2; D unclear. Germline CDR1 SGHDT, CDR2 YYEEEE. V lost 4 bases and J lost 0, with 13 bases in between. The CDR3 contains 15 residues. The CDR3 DNA sequence: TGTGCCAGCAGCCCTTTCTCAAGTCCTAACTATGGCTACACCTTC. It encodes CASSPFSSPNYGYTF.

The chain combines TRBV30 with TRBJ2-5; D is tentatively TRBD1 or TRBD2 (5 bases each). Germline values: CDR1 GTSNPN, CDR2 SVGIG (reference sequence). The V and J ends lost 1 base and 1 base respectively, with 16 bases between them. This CDR3 has 16 residues. The CDR3 coding sequence is TGTGCCTGGAGTGGGGTGCGCCTCGGGACCCAAGAGACCCAGTACTTC. Protein: CAWSGVRLGTQETQYF.

The chain is built from TRBV2 and TRBJ1-3; tentative D call: TRBD1 (5 bases). Germline V CDR1 and CDR2: SNHLY, FYNNEI. The CDR3 loop spans 14 amino acids. V lost 4 bases to trimming and J lost 0 bases, with 7 bases between them. The CDR3 sequence: CASSGQYSGNTIYF. The CDR3 DNA follows: TGTGCCAGCAGTGGACAGTACTCTGGAAACACCATATATTTT.

This clone is a singleton in its sample. This chain joins TRBV7-2 and TRBJ2-7, with D tentatively TRBD2 (5 bases). With 5 bases removed from V and 0 bases from J, the gap between germline ends came to 14 bases. Per the germline V gene, CDR1 is SGHTA and CDR2 is FQGNSA. The CDR3 consists of 15 residues. The CDR3 reads CASSPAGLTSYEQYF. CDR3 coding DNA: TGTGCCAGCAGCCCCGCGGGCCTTACCTCCTACGAGCAGTACTTC.

With regard to this clone: This may come from a read error, since a much larger clone is one base off. The chain couples TRBV9 to TRBJ1-3; D call uncertain. Germline V CDR1 and CDR2: SGDLS, YYNGEE. This CDR3 contains 18 residues. The CDR3 DNA is TGTGCCAGCAGCGTAGATTCGGGCGGTGGAGACTCTGGAAACACCACATATTTT. Its protein is CASSVDSGGGDSGNTTYF.

This chain connects TRBV5-1 to TRBJ2-3; no firm D call. Between the trimmed V and J ends, which lost 0 bases and 4 bases, there was a span of 9 bases. This CDR3 spans 14 amino acids. CDR1 SGHRS and CDR2 YFSETQ come from the germline V gene. As DNA, the CDR3 is TGCGCCAGCAGCTTGGCTGGCCCTCCAGATACGCAGTATTTT. Amino acids: CASSLAGPPDTQYF.